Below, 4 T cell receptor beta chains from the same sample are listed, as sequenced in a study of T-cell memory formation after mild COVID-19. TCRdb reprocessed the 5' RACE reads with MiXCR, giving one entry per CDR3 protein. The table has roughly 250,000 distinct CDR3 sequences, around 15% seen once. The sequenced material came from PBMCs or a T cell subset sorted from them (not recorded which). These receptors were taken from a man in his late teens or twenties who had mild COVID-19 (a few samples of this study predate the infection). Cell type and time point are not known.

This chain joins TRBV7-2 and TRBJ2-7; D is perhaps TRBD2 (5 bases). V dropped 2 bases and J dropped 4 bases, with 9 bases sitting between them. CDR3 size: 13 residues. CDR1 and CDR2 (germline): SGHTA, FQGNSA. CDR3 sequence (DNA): TGTGCCAGCAGCTTAAGCGGTCGGTACGAGCAGTACGTC. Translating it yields CASSLSGRYEQYV.

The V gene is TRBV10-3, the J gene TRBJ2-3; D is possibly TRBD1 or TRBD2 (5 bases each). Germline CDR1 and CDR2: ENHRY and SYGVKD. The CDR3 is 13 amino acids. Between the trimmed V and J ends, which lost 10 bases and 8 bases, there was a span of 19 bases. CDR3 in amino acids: CASWDASLGTQYF. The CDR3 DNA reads TGTGCCAGCTGGGACGCCAGCTTGGGTACGCAGTATTTT.

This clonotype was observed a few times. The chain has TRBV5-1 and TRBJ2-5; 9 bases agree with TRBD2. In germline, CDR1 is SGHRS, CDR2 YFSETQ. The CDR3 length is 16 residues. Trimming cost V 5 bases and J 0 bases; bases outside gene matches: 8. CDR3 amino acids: CASSGRASGNQETQYF. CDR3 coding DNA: TGCGCCAGCAGTGGTAGGGCTAGCGGGAACCAAGAGACCCAGTACTTC.

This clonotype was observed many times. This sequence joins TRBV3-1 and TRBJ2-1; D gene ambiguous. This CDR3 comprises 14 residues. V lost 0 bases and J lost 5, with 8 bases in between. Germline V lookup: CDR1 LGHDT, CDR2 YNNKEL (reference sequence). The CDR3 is CASSQDEYNNEQFF. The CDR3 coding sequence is TGTGCCAGCAGCCAAGATGAGTACAACAATGAGCAGTTCTTC.